The clone carrying this T cell receptor (beta chain) was observed many times. Its target is not known. CDR3 length equals 14 residues. CDR1 SGHTA and CDR2 FQGTGA come from the germline V gene. Trimming cost V 1 base and J 1 base, with 8 bases left between them. Building the TCR beta libraries relied on iRepertoire HTBI primers, and CDR3 regions underwent Arm-PCR. TCRdb re-analysed the multiplex PCR reads in MiXCR, keeping a single row per CDR3 protein. The sample lists some 460,000 distinct CDR3 sequences, around 15% seen once, with 12% in the top ten. The data derive from a study of regulatory T cells in long-lasting Graves disease. Study outcomes and limitations: Persistent Graves' patients showed less TCR diversity than newly diagnosed ones.

Time point reported: newly diagnosed GD, antithyroid drugs for less than 3 months. Construction of the TCR library relied on RNA isolated from PBMCs. These data were also reused for a study on T cells in Graves' hyperthyroidism and ophthalmopathy. As reported in that work: Clinical symptoms, serum thyroxine, TRAb, thyroid ultrasound and orbital computed tomography informed diagnoses.

The sequence was collected from a man aged 35 to 55 with Graves disease. The chain combines TRBV7-3 with TRBJ2-7, with D tentatively TRBD1 (5 bases). The sequenced sample was peripheral blood mononuclear cells (PBMCs), obtained at new diagnosis, from a patient treated with antithyroid drugs. CDR3 loop: CASSLMGPSYEQYF. CDR3 in DNA: TGTGCCAGCAGCTTAATGGGGCCTTCCTACGAGCAGTACTTC.